Listed below are T cell receptor beta chains from one sample, sequenced in a study of shared clonotypes between healthy human individuals. The data were produced by immunoSEQ multiplex PCR, yet TCRdb's version contains in-frame clones alone and is incomplete. In the table there are more than 1.2 million clones, approximately 98.5% of which are singletons. The sample taken for sequencing was naive CD4+ T cells sorted from blood. These receptors originate from a young man in good health. Each CDR3 is given with its conserved first and last residue. Fields, in order: CDR3 DNA, CDR3 protein, J gene, D gene, CDR3 length, V gene, clone size. The D gene is left open where the match is weak. Clone size is stated in some rows and not others, as once, few, many or a class when expanded.

cdr3_nt: TGTGCCAGCAGCTTAGACCCTAGCGGGAGCGGCTACGAGCAGTACTTC
cdr3_aa: CASSLDPSGSGYEQYF
j_call: TRBJ2-7
d_call: TRBD2
cdr3_length: 16
v_call: TRBV11-2
clone_size: NA

cdr3_nt: TGTGCCAGCAGCCCAGGACTAGCAGCCTACGAGCAGTACTTC
cdr3_aa: CASSPGLAAYEQYF
j_call: TRBJ2-7
d_call: TRBD2
cdr3_length: 14
v_call: TRBV7-8
clone_size: NA

cdr3_nt: TGTGCCAGTAAACTCGTCCCGGGACACTCCGCCGGGGAGCTGTTTTTT
cdr3_aa: CASKLVPGHSAGELFF
j_call: TRBJ2-2
d_call: NA
cdr3_length: 16
v_call: TRBV19
clone_size: NA

cdr3_nt: TGTGCCAGCAGGGCGGGAGGAGTCACCGGGGAGCTGTTTTTT
cdr3_aa: CASRAGGVTGELFF
j_call: TRBJ2-2
d_call: TRBD2
cdr3_length: 14
v_call: TRBV28
clone_size: NA

cdr3_nt: TGTGCCAGCAGCCAAGAGACTGGCAGGGGGAGAAACACCGGGGAGCTGTTTTTT
cdr3_aa: CASSQETGRGRNTGELFF
j_call: TRBJ2-2
d_call: TRBD1
cdr3_length: 18
v_call: TRBV14
clone_size: once

cdr3_nt: TGTGCCAGCAGTTACTCGACTGGGGCCCGCAATGAGCAGTTCTTC
cdr3_aa: CASSYSTGARNEQFF
j_call: TRBJ2-1
d_call: NA
cdr3_length: 15
v_call: TRBV6-6
clone_size: NA

cdr3_nt: TGTGCCAGCAGTTTAGGCCTCTATAGCAATCAGCCCCAGCATTTT
cdr3_aa: CASSLGLYSNQPQHF
j_call: TRBJ1-5
d_call: NA
cdr3_length: 15
v_call: TRBV27
clone_size: NA

cdr3_nt: TGTGCCAGCAGCTTTGGGGACTACTTAGGATACGAGCAGTACTTC
cdr3_aa: CASSFGDYLGYEQYF
j_call: TRBJ2-7
d_call: TRBD2
cdr3_length: 15
v_call: TRBV7-8
clone_size: NA

cdr3_nt: TGTGCCAGTAGTATAGGGGAGGACAGAGCCTACGAGCAGTACTTC
cdr3_aa: CASSIGEDRAYEQYF
j_call: TRBJ2-7
d_call: NA
cdr3_length: 15
v_call: TRBV19
clone_size: NA

cdr3_nt: TGTGCCAGCAGTCGGACTAGCGGACCGGGCACAGATACGCAGTATTTT
cdr3_aa: CASSRTSGPGTDTQYF
j_call: TRBJ2-3
d_call: TRBD2
cdr3_length: 16
v_call: TRBV28
clone_size: NA

cdr3_nt: TGTGCCAGCTCACCGAAAGGGACTAGCGGGATTTACGAGCAGTACTTC
cdr3_aa: CASSPKGTSGIYEQYF
j_call: TRBJ2-7
d_call: TRBD2
cdr3_length: 16
v_call: TRBV18
clone_size: NA

cdr3_nt: TGTGCCAGCAGTTTATTTCTAGGGCGAACCTACGAGCAGTACTTC
cdr3_aa: CASSLFLGRTYEQYF
j_call: TRBJ2-7
d_call: NA
cdr3_length: 15
v_call: TRBV27
clone_size: NA